These 19 T cell receptor beta chains originate from one sample sequenced in a study of blood T cell repertoires in COVID-19. Clones were sequenced by immunoSEQ multiplex PCR, and TCRdb holds only the in-frame ones, with some missing. The data hold about 240,000 clones, with roughly 82% observed a single time. The sequenced material came from peripheral blood. The origin of the receptors is an elderly man with acute or convalescent COVID-19.

The chain uses TRBV30 and TRBJ1-1; D is unclear. Per the germline V gene, CDR1 is GTSNPN and CDR2 is SVGIG (reference sequence). V was pared by 2 bases and J by 0 bases, with 13 bases between. The CDR3 extends over 15 amino acids. The CDR3 region has the DNA TGTGCCTGGAGTCCCCCGGACTTAGTGAACACTGAAGCTTTCTTT. Translating it yields CAWSPPDLVNTEAFF.

The chain joins TRBV7-2 to TRBJ2-7; D perhaps matches TRBD2 (6 bases). Trimming left V 1 base short and J 2 bases short, with 12 bases between. The CDR3 sequence is 15 residues long. The germline gives CDR1 SGHTA, CDR2 FQGNSA. CDR3 sequence: CASSLGLAVAYEQYF. DNA for the CDR3: TGTGCCAGCAGCTTAGGTTTAGCGGTAGCCTACGAGCAGTACTTC.

V is TRBV5-1 and J is TRBJ2-6; 7 bases are a match to TRBD1. Trimming cost V 1 base and J 0 bases; bases outside gene matches: 7. CDR1 and CDR2 from the germline V gene are SGHRS and YFSETQ. This CDR3 is built from 18 residues. The CDR3: CASSLTHGTASGANVLTF. The DNA of the CDR3 is TGCGCCAGCAGCTTGACTCACGGGACAGCCTCTGGGGCCAACGTCCTGACTTTC.

This chain links TRBV4-3 with TRBJ1-2; D gene uncertain. The germline V and J ends were trimmed by 0 bases and 5 bases, with 10 bases remaining between them. CDR3 size: 14 residues. Per the germline V gene, CDR1 is LGHNA and CDR2 is YSLEER. Here the CDR3 DNA reads TGCGCCAGCAGCCAAGATCGGAGTCCTTATGGCTACACCTTC. Translated, it gives CASSQDRSPYGYTF.

J is TRBJ1-6 and V is TRBV11-2, with TRBD1 matching over 7 bases. V trimming: 4 bases; J trimming: 9 bases; junction bases outside the gene matches: 6. This CDR3 comprises 14 residues. Germline V gene sequence: CDR1 SGHAT, CDR2 FQNNGV. The CDR3: CASSSETGSSPLHF. CDR3 sequence (DNA): TGTGCCAGCAGCTCCGAGACAGGGAGTTCACCCCTCCACTTT.

The rearrangement uses TRBV5-1 and TRBJ1-1; D possibly corresponds to TRBD1 (5 bases). The CDR3 is 14 residues long. Germline V gives CDR1 SGHRS, CDR2 YFSETQ. The ends were cut back, 0 bases at V and 4 bases at J, with 10 bases in the middle. The CDR3 region has the DNA TGCGCCAGCAGCTTGGAGGGGCCCTTCACTGAAGCTTTCTTT. Residues: CASSLEGPFTEAFF.

The gene calls are TRBV5-8 and TRBJ2-5; no clear D gene. In germline, CDR1 is SGHTS, CDR2 YDEGEE. The CDR3 spans 15 residues. V gave up 1 base and J gave up 5 bases, with 15 bases separating them. The CDR3 reads CASSLHRIPSETQYF. CDR3 sequence (DNA): TGTGCCAGCAGCTTGCACAGAATACCTTCGGAGACCCAGTACTTC.

In this sample, this clone turned up once. J is TRBJ2-2 and V is TRBV7-8; 9 bases fit TRBD1. V lost 6 bases and J lost 6; bases outside the gene matches: 5. CDR3 length: 14 amino acids. The germline V gene encodes CDR1 SGHVS and CDR2 FQNEAQ. CDR3 loop: CASSGTGLAGELFF. The CDR3 nucleotides read TGTGCCAGCAGTGGGACAGGGTTGGCCGGGGAGCTGTTTTTT.

The CDR3 region is CASRYGGSGANVLTF. The CDR3 DNA reads as TGTGCCAGCAGGTACGGGGGGTCTGGGGCCAACGTCCTGACTTTC. The chain is built from TRBV27 and TRBJ2-6; TRBD2 matches 7 bases. Germline lookup yields CDR1 MNHEY and CDR2 SMNVEV (reference sequence). CDR3 length: 15 amino acids. J gave up 1 base and V 6 bases, and 3 bases lay outside the gene matches.

On this clone: This specimen includes other DNA sequences encoding the same CDR3. The V call is TRBV6-5, the J call TRBJ1-3, with D perhaps TRBD1 (6 bases). V lost 7 bases, J lost 1 base, and 11 bases lay in between. This CDR3 is 14 amino acids long. Germline-derived CDR1 and CDR2 are MNHEY and SVGAGI. The CDR3 sequence is CASTLGGSGNTIYF. In DNA, the CDR3 is TGTGCCAGCACCCTAGGGGGTTCTGGAAACACCATATATTTT.

This chain links TRBV25-1 with TRBJ1-1, with D tentatively TRBD1 (6 bases). Trimming stripped 4 bases from V and 4 bases from J, with 13 bases between. Germline assignment: CDR1 MGHDK and CDR2 SYGVNS. CDR3 length: 14 amino acids. The CDR3 loop is CASSVGRGGTEAFF. As DNA, the CDR3 is TGTGCCAGCAGTGTGGGGAGAGGGGGCACTGAAGCTTTCTTT. Using reference TRBV25-1 and TRBJ1-1 for the parts outside the CDR3, the full variable domain is EADIYQTPRYLVIGTGKKITLECSQTMGHDKMYWYQQDPGMELHLIHYSYGVNSTEKGDLSSESTVSRIRTEHFPLTLESARPSHTSQYLCASSVGRGGTEAFFGQGTRLTVV.

CDR3 bases: TGTGCCAGCAGCCAAGAAATAGGGGTCGGGAATTCACCCCTCCACTTT. Protein: CASSQEIGVGNSPLHF. This chain uses TRBV3-1 (or the pseudogene TRBV3-2) with TRBJ1-6; the D gene is possibly TRBD1 (5 bases). Germline V lookup: CDR1 LGHDT, CDR2 YNNKEL (reference sequence). The CDR3 consists of 16 residues. Trimming left V 0 bases short and J 7 bases short, with 13 bases between.

This clone appeared a single time. The chain is built from TRBV7-9 and TRBJ2-3, with 9 bases aligning to TRBD2. CDR1 SEHNR and CDR2 FQNEAQ come from the germline V gene (reference sequence). J gave up 1 base and V 5 bases, and 4 bases lay outside the gene matches. The CDR3 runs to 15 residues. Written as DNA, the CDR3 is TGTGCCAGCAGCAATAGCGGGAGAGGCACAGATACGCAGTATTTT. Amino acid sequence: CASSNSGRGTDTQYF.

J is TRBJ2-1 and V is TRBV28, with 10 bases that match TRBD1. CDR1 and CDR2 from the germline V gene are MDHEN and SYDVKM. J gave up 6 bases and V 2 bases, and 7 bases lay outside the gene matches. The CDR3 spans 16 residues. The CDR3 DNA sequence: TGTGCCAGCAGTTTACTTCGACAGGGGGCCGGCAATGAGCAGTTCTTC. Its protein product is CASSLLRQGAGNEQFF. The full variable domain, completed using reference TRBV28 and TRBJ2-1, is DVKVTQSSRYLVKRTGEKVFLECVQDMDHENMFWYRQDPGLGLRLIYFSYDVKMKEKGDIPEGYSVSREKKERFSLILESASTNQTSMYLCASSLLRQGAGNEQFFGPGTRLTVL.

This rearrangement joins TRBV6-5 to TRBJ1-2; D call uncertain. V shed 0 bases and J shed 7 bases, with 15 bases lying between them. The CDR3 length is 15 residues. Germline values: CDR1 MNHEY, CDR2 SVGAGI. The CDR3 loop is CASSYSSGGLGGYTF. CDR3 nucleotides: TGTGCCAGCAGTTACTCGTCCGGAGGGTTGGGTGGCTACACCTTC.

This clone has only one observation. This CDR3 reads CATSRDARTHSNQPQHF. The DNA of the CDR3 is TGTGCCACCAGCAGAGATGCCAGGACTCATAGCAATCAGCCCCAGCATTTT. The rearrangement links TRBV15 to TRBJ1-5; no definite D call. CDR1 and CDR2 from the germline V gene are LNHNV and YYDKDF (reference sequence). Trimming removed 0 bases at V and 0 bases at J, with 12 bases between. The CDR3 extends over 17 amino acids.

The rearrangement joins TRBV5-1 to TRBJ2-3, with 8 nucleotides matching TRBD1. CDR1 and CDR2 from the germline V gene are SGHRS and YFSETQ. V lost 6 bases and J lost 6; bases outside the gene matches: 9. The CDR3 contains 14 residues. CDR3 sequence reads: CASMAGTGEDTQYF. The CDR3 nucleotides read TGCGCCAGCATGGCCGGGACAGGCGAGGATACGCAGTATTTT.

The V call is TRBV5-8, the J call TRBJ2-7; 7 bases are a match to TRBD1. J lost 3 bases, V lost 2 bases, and 5 bases had no gene match. Per the germline V gene, CDR1 is SGHTS and CDR2 is YDEGEE. The CDR3 is made up of 14 amino acids. CDR3 DNA: TGTGCCAGCAGCTTAGAGACAGGGAACTACGAGCAGTACTTC. Its protein is CASSLETGNYEQYF.

The V call is TRBV6-5, the J call TRBJ1-1, with D possibly TRBD1 on 5 matching bases. The CDR3 runs to 13 residues. In germline, CDR1 is MNHEY, CDR2 SVGAGI. The V end lost 4 bases, the J end lost 13 bases, and 19 bases lay between the germline ends. In DNA form, the CDR3 reads TGTGCCAGCAGTTTCCGGGACTCGACTACAGGTTTCTTT. It encodes CASSFRDSTTGFF.